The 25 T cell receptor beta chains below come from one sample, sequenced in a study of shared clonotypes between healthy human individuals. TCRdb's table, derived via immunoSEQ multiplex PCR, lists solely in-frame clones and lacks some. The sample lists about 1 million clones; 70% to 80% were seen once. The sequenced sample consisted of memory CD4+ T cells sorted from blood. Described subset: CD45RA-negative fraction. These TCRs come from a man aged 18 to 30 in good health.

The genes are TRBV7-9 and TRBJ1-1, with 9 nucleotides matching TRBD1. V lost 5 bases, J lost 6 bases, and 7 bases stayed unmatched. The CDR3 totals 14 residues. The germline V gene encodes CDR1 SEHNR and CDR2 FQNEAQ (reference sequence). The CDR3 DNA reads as TGTGCCAGCAGCCCAGACAGGGGGTTTTCTGAAGCTTTCTTT. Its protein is CASSPDRGFSEAFF.

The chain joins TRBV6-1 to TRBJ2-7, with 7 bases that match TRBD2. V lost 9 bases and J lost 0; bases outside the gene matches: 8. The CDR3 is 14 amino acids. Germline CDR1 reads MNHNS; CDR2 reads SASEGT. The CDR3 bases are TGTGCCAGTCGGTCCGGGACTACCTCCTACGAGCAGTACTTC. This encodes CASRSGTTSYEQYF.

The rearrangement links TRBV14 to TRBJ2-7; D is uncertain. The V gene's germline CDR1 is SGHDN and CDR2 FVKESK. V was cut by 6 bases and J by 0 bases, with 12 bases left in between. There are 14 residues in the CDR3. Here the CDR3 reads CASSLLDISYEQYF. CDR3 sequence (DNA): TGTGCCAGCAGTCTTTTAGACATCTCCTACGAGCAGTACTTC.

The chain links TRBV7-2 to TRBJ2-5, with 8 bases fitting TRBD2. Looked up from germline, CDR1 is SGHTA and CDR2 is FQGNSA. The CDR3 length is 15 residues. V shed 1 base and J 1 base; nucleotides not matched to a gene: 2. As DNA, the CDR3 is TGTGCCAGCAGCTTAGTGGGACTAGTCCAAGAGACCCAGTACTTC. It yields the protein CASSLVGLVQETQYF.

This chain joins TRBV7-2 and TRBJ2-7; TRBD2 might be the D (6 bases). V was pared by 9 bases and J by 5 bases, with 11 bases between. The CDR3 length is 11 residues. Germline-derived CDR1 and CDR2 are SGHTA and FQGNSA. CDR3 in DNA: TGTGCCAGACCCAGGGAGGACGAGCAGTACTTC. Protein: CARPREDEQYF.

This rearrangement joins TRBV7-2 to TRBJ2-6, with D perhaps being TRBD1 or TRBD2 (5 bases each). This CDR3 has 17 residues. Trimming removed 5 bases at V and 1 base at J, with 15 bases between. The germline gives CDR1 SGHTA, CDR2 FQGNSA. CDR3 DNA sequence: TGTGCCAGCAGCCCGGGGCTCTCCTCATCTGGGGCCAACGTCCTGACTTTC. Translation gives CASSPGLSSSGANVLTF.

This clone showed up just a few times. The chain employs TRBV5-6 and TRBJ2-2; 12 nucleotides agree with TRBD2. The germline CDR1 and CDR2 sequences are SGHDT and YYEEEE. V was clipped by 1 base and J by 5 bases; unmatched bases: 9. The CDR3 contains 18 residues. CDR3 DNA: TGTGCCAGCAGCTTGCTCTCTGGGGGGACTAGCGGGACCGGGGAGCTGTTTTTT. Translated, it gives CASSLLSGGTSGTGELFF.

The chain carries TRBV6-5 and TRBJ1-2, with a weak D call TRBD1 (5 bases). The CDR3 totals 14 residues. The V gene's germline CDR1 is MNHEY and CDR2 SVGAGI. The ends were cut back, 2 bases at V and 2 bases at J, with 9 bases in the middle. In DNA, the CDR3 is TGTGCCAGCAGTTACCAGGGATTAAACTATGGCTACACCTTC. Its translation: CASSYQGLNYGYTF.

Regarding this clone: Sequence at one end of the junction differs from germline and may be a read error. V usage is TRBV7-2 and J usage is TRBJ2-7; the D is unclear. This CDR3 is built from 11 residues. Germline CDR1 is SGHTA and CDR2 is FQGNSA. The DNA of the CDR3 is TGTGCCAGCAGCTCGTCCTTCGAGCAGTACTTC. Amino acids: CASSSSFEQYF.

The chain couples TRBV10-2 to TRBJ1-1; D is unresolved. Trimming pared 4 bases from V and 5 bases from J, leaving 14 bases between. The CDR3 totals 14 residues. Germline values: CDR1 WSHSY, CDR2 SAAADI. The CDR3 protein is CASSGQGRGTEAFF. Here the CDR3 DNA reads TGCGCCAGCAGTGGACAAGGTCGTGGGACTGAAGCTTTCTTT.

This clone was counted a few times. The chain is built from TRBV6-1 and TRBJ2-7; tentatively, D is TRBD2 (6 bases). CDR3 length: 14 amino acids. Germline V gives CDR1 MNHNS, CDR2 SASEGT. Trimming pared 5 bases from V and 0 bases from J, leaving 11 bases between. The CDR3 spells CASSTGVLSYEQYF. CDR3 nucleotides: TGTGCCAGCAGTACGGGGGTCCTCTCCTACGAGCAGTACTTC.

The CDR3 bases are TGTGCCAGCAGTTCTAACGAAGAAACAGGGAAAGTGAACTATGGCTACACCTTC. Its translation is CASSSNEETGKVNYGYTF. The rearrangement uses TRBV28 and TRBJ1-2, with TRBD1 as a possible D gene (6 bases). Germline V CDR1 and CDR2: MDHEN, SYDVKM. V gave up 4 bases and J gave up 2 bases, with 23 bases separating them. The CDR3 is 18 amino acids.

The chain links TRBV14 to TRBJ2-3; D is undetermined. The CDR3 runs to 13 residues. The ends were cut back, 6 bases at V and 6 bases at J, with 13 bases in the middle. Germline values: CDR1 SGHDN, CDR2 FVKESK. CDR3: CASSRDHVDTQYF. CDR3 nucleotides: TGTGCCAGCAGTCGTGATCACGTCGATACGCAGTATTTT.

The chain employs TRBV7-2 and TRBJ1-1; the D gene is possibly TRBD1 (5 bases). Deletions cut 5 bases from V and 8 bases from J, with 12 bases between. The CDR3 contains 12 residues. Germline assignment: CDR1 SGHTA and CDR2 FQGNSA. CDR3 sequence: CASSLGVSEAFF. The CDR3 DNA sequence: TGTGCCAGCAGCCTAGGGGTCTCCGAAGCTTTCTTT.

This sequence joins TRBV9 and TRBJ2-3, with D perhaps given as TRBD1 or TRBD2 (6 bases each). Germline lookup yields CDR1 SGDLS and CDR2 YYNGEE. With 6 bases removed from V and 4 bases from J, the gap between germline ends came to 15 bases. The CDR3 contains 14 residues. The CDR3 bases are TGTGCCAGCATCTCTCCGGGGGCGCCAGATACGCAGTATTTT. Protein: CASISPGAPDTQYF.

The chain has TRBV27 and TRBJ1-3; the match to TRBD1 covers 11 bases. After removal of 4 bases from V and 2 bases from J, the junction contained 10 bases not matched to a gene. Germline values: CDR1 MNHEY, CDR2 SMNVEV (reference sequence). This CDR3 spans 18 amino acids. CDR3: CASSWSPPGQGAGNTIYF. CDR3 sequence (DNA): TGTGCCAGCAGTTGGTCCCCCCCGGGACAGGGGGCTGGAAACACCATATATTTT.

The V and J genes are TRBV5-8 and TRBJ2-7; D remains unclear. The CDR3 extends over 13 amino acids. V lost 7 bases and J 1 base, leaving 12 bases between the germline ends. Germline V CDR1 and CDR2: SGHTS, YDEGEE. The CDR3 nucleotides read TGTGCCAGCGGGCGAGTTTTTTCCTACGAGCAGTACTTC. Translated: CASGRVFSYEQYF.

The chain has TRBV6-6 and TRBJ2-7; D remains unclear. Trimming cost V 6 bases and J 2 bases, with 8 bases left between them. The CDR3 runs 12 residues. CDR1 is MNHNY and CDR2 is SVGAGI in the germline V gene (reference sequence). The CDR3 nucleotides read TGTGCCAGCAGCAGACTTACCTACGAGCAGTACTTC. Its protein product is CASSRLTYEQYF.

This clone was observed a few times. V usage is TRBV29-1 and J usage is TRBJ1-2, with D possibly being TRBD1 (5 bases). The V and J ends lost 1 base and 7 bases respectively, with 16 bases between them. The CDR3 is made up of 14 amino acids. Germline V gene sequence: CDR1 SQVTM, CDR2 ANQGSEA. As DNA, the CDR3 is TGCAGCGTTGAAGCCCGGGACTTATGGAGTGGCTACACCTTC. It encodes CSVEARDLWSGYTF.

CDR3 coding DNA: TGCGCCAGCAGCCACGGTACGACAGATAAAAACTATGGCTACACCTTC. Translation: CASSHGTTDKNYGYTF. The rearrangement uses TRBV4-1 and TRBJ1-2, with D maybe TRBD1 (5 bases). The CDR3 extends over 16 amino acids. Germline CDR1 is MGHRA and CDR2 is YSYEKL. With 3 bases removed from V and 2 bases from J, the gap between germline ends came to 16 bases.

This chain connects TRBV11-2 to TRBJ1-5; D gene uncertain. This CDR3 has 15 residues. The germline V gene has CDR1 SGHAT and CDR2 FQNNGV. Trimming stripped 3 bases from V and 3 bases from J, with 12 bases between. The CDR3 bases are TGTGCCAGCAGCTTCTCGGACGGATTCAATCAGCCCCAGCATTTT. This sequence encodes CASSFSDGFNQPQHF. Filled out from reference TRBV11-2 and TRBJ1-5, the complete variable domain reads EAGVAQSPRYKIIEKRQSVAFWCNPISGHATLYWYQQILGQGPKLLIQFQNNGVVDDSQLPKDRFSAERLKGVDSTLKIQPAKLEDSAVYLCASSFSDGFNQPQHFGDGTRLSIL.

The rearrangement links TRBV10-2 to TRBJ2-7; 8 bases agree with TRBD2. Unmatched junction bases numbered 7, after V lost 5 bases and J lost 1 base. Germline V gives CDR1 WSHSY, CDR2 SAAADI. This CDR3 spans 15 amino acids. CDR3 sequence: CASSKAGGGSYEQYF. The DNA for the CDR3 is TGCGCCAGCAGTAAGGCTGGCGGGGGGTCCTACGAGCAGTACTTC.

For the CDR3, the DNA is TGTGCCATCACGGAACGGGCTGCGCGGGGCTACACCTTC. This encodes CAITERAARGYTF. The chain uses TRBV10-3 and TRBJ1-2; D call uncertain. CDR1 is ENHRY and CDR2 is SYGVKD in the germline V gene. V was clipped by 7 bases and J by 8 bases, with 17 bases between them. This CDR3 has 13 residues.

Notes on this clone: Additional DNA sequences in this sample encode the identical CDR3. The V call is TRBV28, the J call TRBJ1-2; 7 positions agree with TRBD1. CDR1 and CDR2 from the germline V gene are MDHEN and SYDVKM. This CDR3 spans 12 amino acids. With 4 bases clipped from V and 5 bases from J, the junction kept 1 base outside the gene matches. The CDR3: CASSSGGYGYTF. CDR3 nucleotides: TGTGCCAGCAGTTCAGGGGGATATGGCTACACCTTC.

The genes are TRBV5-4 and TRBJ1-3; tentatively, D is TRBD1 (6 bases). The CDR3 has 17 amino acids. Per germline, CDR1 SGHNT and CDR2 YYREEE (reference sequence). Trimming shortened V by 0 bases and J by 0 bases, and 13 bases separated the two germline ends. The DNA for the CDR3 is TGTGCCAGCAGCTTGGGAAGACCGACAGGCTCTGGAAACACCATATATTTT. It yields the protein CASSLGRPTGSGNTIYF.